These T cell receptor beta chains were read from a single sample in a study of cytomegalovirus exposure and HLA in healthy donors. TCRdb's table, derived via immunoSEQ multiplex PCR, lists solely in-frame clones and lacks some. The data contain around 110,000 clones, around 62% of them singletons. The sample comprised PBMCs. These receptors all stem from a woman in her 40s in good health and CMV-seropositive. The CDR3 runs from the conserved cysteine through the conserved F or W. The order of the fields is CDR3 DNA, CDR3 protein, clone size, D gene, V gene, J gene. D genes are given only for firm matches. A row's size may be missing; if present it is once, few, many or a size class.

CDR3 DNA: TGTGCCAGCAGTAGACAGGGGTTGGAGACCCAGTACTTC
CDR3 protein: CASSRQGLETQYF
clone size: -
D gene: TRBD1
V gene: TRBV2
J gene: TRBJ2-5

CDR3 DNA: TGTGCCAGCAGGGGACTAGCGGCTTACGAGCAGTACTTC
CDR3 protein: CASRGLAAYEQYF
clone size: -
D gene: TRBD2
V gene: TRBV2
J gene: TRBJ2-7

CDR3 DNA: TGCGCCAGCAGCCTCGACCATCGACAGGGGGGAAATTCACCCCTCCACTTT
CDR3 protein: CASSLDHRQGGNSPLHF
clone size: -
D gene: TRBD1
V gene: TRBV4-1
J gene: TRBJ1-6

CDR3 DNA: TGTGCCAGCAGCTTAGGACAGGGGGCTAACACTGAAGCTTTCTTT
CDR3 protein: CASSLGQGANTEAFF
clone size: few
D gene: TRBD1
V gene: TRBV5-6
J gene: TRBJ1-1

CDR3 DNA: TGTGCCTGGAGTATCGGTCGGGGTCAGCCCCAGCATTTT
CDR3 protein: CAWSIGRGQPQHF
clone size: few
D gene: -
V gene: TRBV30
J gene: TRBJ1-5

CDR3 DNA: TGTGCCAGTAAGAGCGGGAGCGGCCAAGAGACCCAGTACTTC
CDR3 protein: CASKSGSGQETQYF
clone size: -
D gene: TRBD2
V gene: TRBV19
J gene: TRBJ2-5

CDR3 DNA: TGTGCCAGCAGTACAGAAATCAGATCCACTGAAGCTTTCTTT
CDR3 protein: CASSTEIRSTEAFF
clone size: -
D gene: -
V gene: TRBV2
J gene: TRBJ1-1

CDR3 DNA: TGCAGCGTTGGTGGAGGGACAGCACAAGAGACCCAGTACTTC
CDR3 protein: CSVGGGTAQETQYF
clone size: few
D gene: -
V gene: TRBV29-1
J gene: TRBJ2-5

CDR3 DNA: TGTGCCAGCAGCCTCGACTCCCAAGAGACCCAGTACTTC
CDR3 protein: CASSLDSQETQYF
clone size: -
D gene: -
V gene: TRBV7-9
J gene: TRBJ2-5

CDR3 DNA: TGCAGCGTTGAAGGCAGGGGTGACTACGAGCAGTACTTC
CDR3 protein: CSVEGRGDYEQYF
clone size: -
D gene: -
V gene: TRBV29-1
J gene: TRBJ2-7

CDR3 DNA: TGCGCCAGCAGCTTGGATGCGGGAGGGAGGGATACGCAGTATTTT
CDR3 protein: CASSLDAGGRDTQYF
clone size: few
D gene: TRBD2
V gene: TRBV5-1
J gene: TRBJ2-3

CDR3 DNA: TGTGCCAGCAGCGTAGAAGGGACAGGGGTGCGGGAGCAGTTCTTC
CDR3 protein: CASSVEGTGVREQFF
clone size: -
D gene: TRBD1
V gene: TRBV9
J gene: TRBJ2-1

CDR3 DNA: TGTGCCAGCAGCTCCGGACAGGGGGCAGGCAATGAGCAGTTCTTC
CDR3 protein: CASSSGQGAGNEQFF
clone size: few
D gene: TRBD1
V gene: TRBV7-9
J gene: TRBJ2-1

CDR3 DNA: TGTGCCAGCAGCTTGGGACTGGATCACACTGAAGCTTTCTTT
CDR3 protein: CASSLGLDHTEAFF
clone size: -
D gene: -
V gene: TRBV5-4
J gene: TRBJ1-1

CDR3 DNA: TGTGCCAGCAGCCCAAGGACAGGCAACGGCTACACCTTC
CDR3 protein: CASSPRTGNGYTF
clone size: -
D gene: TRBD1
V gene: TRBV14
J gene: TRBJ1-2

CDR3 DNA: TGCGCCAGCAACTTAGCGGGAGGGGACGAGCAGTACTTC
CDR3 protein: CASNLAGGDEQYF
clone size: -
D gene: TRBD2
V gene: TRBV5-1
J gene: TRBJ2-7

CDR3 DNA: TGTGCCAGTCAAAGTAGCGGGAGGGCCGGCGAGCAGTACTTC
CDR3 protein: CASQSSGRAGEQYF
clone size: -
D gene: TRBD2
V gene: TRBV19
J gene: TRBJ2-7

CDR3 DNA: TGTGCCAGCAGCCCGAGACTAGCGGGGGAACAAGAGACCCAGTACTTC
CDR3 protein: CASSPRLAGEQETQYF
clone size: -
D gene: TRBD2
V gene: TRBV11-2
J gene: TRBJ2-5

CDR3 DNA: TGCAGCGTTTTGATTTCAGGGGCCAGGGGTAACTATGGCTACACCTTC
CDR3 protein: CSVLISGARGNYGYTF
clone size: -
D gene: -
V gene: TRBV29-1
J gene: TRBJ1-2

CDR3 DNA: TGCAGCGTTGAAGCGGGCAGGGGGCTCTACGAGCAGTACTTC
CDR3 protein: CSVEAGRGLYEQYF
clone size: -
D gene: TRBD1
V gene: TRBV29-1
J gene: TRBJ2-7

CDR3 DNA: TGCAGTGCTAGACAGGAAAAACTGTTTTTT
CDR3 protein: CSARQEKLFF
clone size: -
D gene: -
V gene: TRBV20-1
J gene: TRBJ1-4

CDR3 DNA: TGCGCCAGCAGCCAACTAGTTCAGGCGGGAAGGTACGAGCAGTACTTC
CDR3 protein: CASSQLVQAGRYEQYF
clone size: -
D gene: -
V gene: TRBV4-3
J gene: TRBJ2-7

CDR3 DNA: TGTGCCAGTAGTATAGATACAGGGGTCAATGAGCAGTTCTTC
CDR3 protein: CASSIDTGVNEQFF
clone size: few
D gene: TRBD1
V gene: TRBV19
J gene: TRBJ2-1

CDR3 DNA: TGTGCCAGCAGTCCCGGGGGGACCAATTCACCCCTCCACTTT
CDR3 protein: CASSPGGTNSPLHF
clone size: -
D gene: -
V gene: TRBV28
J gene: TRBJ1-6

CDR3 DNA: TGTGCCAGCAGCTTACAGGTGAGCTCCTACAATGAGCAGTTCTTC
CDR3 protein: CASSLQVSSYNEQFF
clone size: -
D gene: -
V gene: TRBV7-3
J gene: TRBJ2-1

CDR3 DNA: TGTGCCAGCAGGCAAGCGGGGTACGAGCAGTACTTC
CDR3 protein: CASRQAGYEQYF
clone size: few
D gene: TRBD2
V gene: TRBV7-9
J gene: TRBJ2-7

CDR3 DNA: TGTGCCACCAGCAGAGATCTAGCGGGAGCGGAGACCCAGTACTTC
CDR3 protein: CATSRDLAGAETQYF
clone size: -
D gene: TRBD2
V gene: TRBV15
J gene: TRBJ2-5

CDR3 DNA: TGCGCCAGCAGCCCTTCCTTAGCGGGAAGCTACGAGCAGTACTTC
CDR3 protein: CASSPSLAGSYEQYF
clone size: -
D gene: TRBD2
V gene: TRBV4-3
J gene: TRBJ2-7

CDR3 DNA: TGTGCCAGCAGTTTACTGGCAGGGGATCGGGTGAACACTGAAGCTTTCTTT
CDR3 protein: CASSLLAGDRVNTEAFF
clone size: -
D gene: -
V gene: TRBV27
J gene: TRBJ1-1

CDR3 DNA: TGTGCCAGCAGTTCCCTAGCGGGAGGGAAGGGAGATGAGCAGTTCTTC
CDR3 protein: CASSSLAGGKGDEQFF
clone size: -
D gene: TRBD2
V gene: TRBV27
J gene: TRBJ2-1

CDR3 DNA: TGCGCCAGCAGCTTTACCGGGACAGGGAGGACAGATACGCAGTATTTT
CDR3 protein: CASSFTGTGRTDTQYF
clone size: -
D gene: TRBD1
V gene: TRBV5-1
J gene: TRBJ2-3

CDR3 DNA: TGTGCCAGTAGTGTGGGACTAGCGGGGCAAGTCTACGAGCAGTACTTC
CDR3 protein: CASSVGLAGQVYEQYF
clone size: few
D gene: TRBD2
V gene: TRBV19
J gene: TRBJ2-7

CDR3 DNA: TGCACCAGCAGCCAAGATAGACAGGGGAAGAATCAGCCCCAGCATTTT
CDR3 protein: CTSSQDRQGKNQPQHF
clone size: few
D gene: -
V gene: TRBV1
J gene: TRBJ1-5

CDR3 DNA: TGTGCCTGGAGTTTAGTGAACACTGAAGCTTTCTTT
CDR3 protein: CAWSLVNTEAFF
clone size: -
D gene: -
V gene: TRBV30
J gene: TRBJ1-1

CDR3 DNA: TGCGCCAGCAGCCAAGGGGCAGGGAAGGAGACCCAGTACTTC
CDR3 protein: CASSQGAGKETQYF
clone size: -
D gene: -
V gene: TRBV4-3
J gene: TRBJ2-5

CDR3 DNA: TGTGCCAGCAGTTTATGGAGGGGGAACACCGGGGAGCTGTTTTTT
CDR3 protein: CASSLWRGNTGELFF
clone size: -
D gene: -
V gene: TRBV27
J gene: TRBJ2-2

CDR3 DNA: TGTGCCAGCAGCCCTCAGTCCCTGAACACTGAAGCTTTCTTT
CDR3 protein: CASSPQSLNTEAFF
clone size: many
D gene: -
V gene: TRBV7-9
J gene: TRBJ1-1

CDR3 DNA: TGTGCCAGCAGCCGCAAGAGTATGGCACAGGGGATAGATACGCAGTATTTT
CDR3 protein: CASSRKSMAQGIDTQYF
clone size: -
D gene: TRBD1
V gene: TRBV7-6
J gene: TRBJ2-3

CDR3 DNA: TGTGCCAGCAGCTTAGGCGGGACGTGGTATAATGAGCAGTTCTTC
CDR3 protein: CASSLGGTWYNEQFF
clone size: -
D gene: -
V gene: TRBV7-2
J gene: TRBJ2-1

CDR3 DNA: TGTGCCAGCAGCCTCGACAGGGGTAACACTGAAGCTTTCTTT
CDR3 protein: CASSLDRGNTEAFF
clone size: few
D gene: TRBD1
V gene: TRBV7-2
J gene: TRBJ1-1

CDR3 DNA: TGTGCCAGCAGTGAAGGGGGGAGGGGTCCCTCGGGCGAGCAGTACTTC
CDR3 protein: CASSEGGRGPSGEQYF
clone size: -
D gene: TRBD2
V gene: TRBV2
J gene: TRBJ2-7

CDR3 DNA: TGTGCCAGCAGCTCTACCCGGGACAGGGGGGGAAATGAGCAGTTCTTC
CDR3 protein: CASSSTRDRGGNEQFF
clone size: -
D gene: TRBD1
V gene: TRBV7-2
J gene: TRBJ2-1

CDR3 DNA: TGTGCCAGCAGTTTATGGGGGGTTAAGGGAAATACGCAGTATTTT
CDR3 protein: CASSLWGVKGNTQYF
clone size: -
D gene: -
V gene: TRBV27
J gene: TRBJ2-3

CDR3 DNA: TGTGCCAGCAGCGCCGGACTAGCTGACACCGGGGAGCTGTTTTTT
CDR3 protein: CASSAGLADTGELFF
clone size: once
D gene: TRBD2
V gene: TRBV7-6
J gene: TRBJ2-2

CDR3 DNA: TGTGCCAGCAGCCAGGGGCGGGGACTAGCGGGAGTGTTCACAGATACGCAGTATTTT
CDR3 protein: CASSQGRGLAGVFTDTQYF
clone size: -
D gene: TRBD2
V gene: TRBV7-2
J gene: TRBJ2-3

CDR3 DNA: TGCGCCAGCAGGGACGGGGTCACTAATGAAAAACTGTTTTTT
CDR3 protein: CASRDGVTNEKLFF
clone size: -
D gene: -
V gene: TRBV10-2
J gene: TRBJ1-4

CDR3 DNA: TGTGCCTGGAGTAGCGGGCAAGAGACCCAGTACTTC
CDR3 protein: CAWSSGQETQYF
clone size: -
D gene: TRBD2
V gene: TRBV2
J gene: TRBJ2-5

CDR3 DNA: TGCGCCAGCAGTGGGGCGGGACTAGTGAAAGAGACCCAGTACTTC
CDR3 protein: CASSGAGLVKETQYF
clone size: -
D gene: TRBD2
V gene: TRBV5-1
J gene: TRBJ2-5

CDR3 DNA: TGTGCCGCCTGGGGACTAGCGGGTTTCGAGGCAGATACGCAGTATTTT
CDR3 protein: CAAWGLAGFEADTQYF
clone size: -
D gene: TRBD2
V gene: TRBV2
J gene: TRBJ2-3

CDR3 DNA: TGTGCCAGTAGTTTTGGGCAGAGCTACGAGCAGTACTTC
CDR3 protein: CASSFGQSYEQYF
clone size: -
D gene: -
V gene: TRBV19
J gene: TRBJ2-7

CDR3 DNA: TGCGCCAGCAGCCAAGATTGGACTAGCGGCTCCTACGAGCAGTACTTC
CDR3 protein: CASSQDWTSGSYEQYF
clone size: -
D gene: TRBD2
V gene: TRBV4-3
J gene: TRBJ2-7

CDR3 DNA: TGTGCCAGCAGCTTGAAAGGGGGCCAAGAGACCCAGTACTTC
CDR3 protein: CASSLKGGQETQYF
clone size: -
D gene: -
V gene: TRBV5-4
J gene: TRBJ2-5

CDR3 DNA: TGCGCCAGCAGTCTCGGACAGGATGAAGCTTTCTTT
CDR3 protein: CASSLGQDEAFF
clone size: few
D gene: TRBD1
V gene: TRBV4-1
J gene: TRBJ1-1